This T cell receptor beta chain was retrieved from a study of cytomegalovirus exposure and HLA in healthy donors. Whole-study findings and limits: Reports showed the classifier diagnosing cytomegalovirus status with high specificity and sensitivity. Researchers counted 180 or so TCR beta chains as cytomegalovirus-associated.

This CDR3 has 15 residues. The germline gives CDR1 MNHEY, CDR2 SVGAGI. V lost 0 bases, J lost 3 bases, and 11 bases lay in between. Profiling relied on immunoSEQ multiplex PCR, and the TCRdb table lists in-frame clones only, not all of them. The sample records more than 50,000 clones, around nine tenths being singletons. As to this clone: Its matching antigen is unknown.

This TCR derives from a woman in her 30s in good health and CMV-seronegative. The V call is TRBV6-5, the J call TRBJ2-5; a possible D gene is TRBD2 (5 bases). Material for sequencing was PBMCs. DNA of the CDR3: TGTGCCAGCAGTTACTCGTCAGCGGTTGAAGAGACCCAGTACTTC. It specifies CASSYSSAVEETQYF.